Listed below are T cell receptor beta chains from one sample, sequenced in a study of blood T cell repertoires in COVID-19. Data came from immunoSEQ multiplex PCR; TCRdb stores just in-frame clones and leaves some out. The table includes some 160,000 clones, about four fifths detected once. Sequencing was carried out using peripheral blood. These receptors originate from a woman of 80 years or more with acute or convalescent COVID-19. The CDR3 runs from the conserved cysteine through the conserved F or W. The D gene is left open where the match is weak. The size of a clone is reported for some rows only, either as once, few or many, or as a class for expanded clones.

D gene	J gene	V gene	clone size	CDR3 protein	CDR3 DNA
.	TRBJ1-1	TRBV4-1	.	CASSQEVSRGNTEAFF	TGCGCCAGCAGCCAAGAAGTGAGCCGGGGGAACACTGAAGCTTTCTTT
TRBD2	TRBJ2-5	TRBV11-2	.	CASRSVAGPTQETQYF	TGTGCCAGCAGATCCGTAGCGGGGCCTACCCAAGAGACCCAGTACTTC
.	TRBJ2-7	TRBV5-1	.	CASSLAGIYEQYF	TGCGCCAGCAGCTTGGCGGGGATCTACGAGCAGTACTTC
TRBD1	TRBJ2-7	TRBV19	once	CASSIGAGGAPYEQYF	TGTGCCAGTAGTATAGGGGCAGGGGGCGCCCCTTACGAGCAGTACTTC
.	TRBJ2-4	TRBV3-1/TRBV3-2	once	CASSQRYNRGGEIAKNIQYF	TGTGCCAGCAGCCAACGGTACAATAGGGGGGGGGAAATAGCCAAAAACATTCAGTACTTC
.	TRBJ1-2	TRBV2	.	CASRERGAYGYTF	TGTGCCAGCAGGGAAAGGGGCGCATATGGCTACACCTTC
TRBD1	TRBJ1-6	TRBV5-4	.	CASSWDRGNRAPLHF	TGTGCCAGCAGCTGGGACAGGGGGAATAGGGCACCCCTCCACTTT
TRBD2	TRBJ2-7	TRBV11-2	.	CASSLDSLAGDLAYF	TGTGCCAGCAGCTTAGATTCCCTAGCGGGGGACCTTGCGTACTTC
.	TRBJ1-5	TRBV21-1	.	CASNPAQGVINQPQHF	TGTGCCAGCAACCCGGCCCAGGGCGTAATCAATCAGCCCCAGCATTTT
TRBD1	TRBJ1-6	TRBV5-1	.	CASSWGATGSSYNSPLHF	TGCGCCAGCAGCTGGGGGGCGACAGGGAGCTCCTATAATTCACCCCTCCACTTT
.	TRBJ1-5	TRBV19	once	CASSLGKTYSNQPQHF	TGTGCCAGTAGTCTCGGAAAGACTTATAGCAATCAGCCCCAGCATTTT
.	TRBJ1-2	TRBV19	.	CASRQGSWGYTF	TGTGCCAGTAGACAGGGATCGTGGGGCTACACCTTC
TRBD2	TRBJ2-2	TRBV2	.	CASSGPSGPNTGELFF	TGTGCCAGCAGTGGACCTAGCGGCCCGAACACCGGGGAGCTGTTTTTT